This TCR beta chain comes out of a study of T cells after yellow fever vaccination. Findings and caveats of the study: Any FACS-sorted repertoire could hold abundant clonotypes that contaminate it from the bulk population. Peaking faster, on day 5 versus 15, the secondary response was nonetheless weaker. Reappearance after the booster was observed for most primary-vaccination clones (about 95% CD4, over 70% CD8).

Trimming shortened V by 5 bases and J by 8 bases, and 8 bases separated the two germline ends. Germline lookup yields CDR1 SGHNT and CDR2 YYREEE (reference sequence). This CDR3 spans 11 amino acids. By 5'RACE template switching, TCR cDNA was produced, with a universal primer site and UMIs added in the process. Each CDR3 protein is one row after TCRdb ran MiXCR on the 5' RACE reads. The table includes about 74,000 distinct CDR3 sequences, more than 5.5% detected once. For this clonotype: Antigen unknown.

The genes are TRBV5-4 and TRBJ2-1, with D unresolved. This TCR was sampled from a man aged 18-30 years who received the YFV17D yellow fever vaccine. Sequenced material: CD8+ T cells sorted from PBMCs, taken less than 6 days after the first yellow fever vaccination. CDR3 sequence (DNA): TGTGCCAGCAGTATATTAGATGAGCAGTTCTTC. The encoded protein is CASSILDEQFF.